This is a list of T cell receptor beta chains from one sample in a study of blood T cell repertoires in COVID-19. Profiling relied on immunoSEQ multiplex PCR, and the TCRdb table lists in-frame clones only, not all of them. The table includes approximately 170,000 clones, roughly nine tenths detected once. Sequenced material: peripheral blood. The origin of the receptors is a man aged 25 to 45 with acute or convalescent COVID-19. Each CDR3 is given with its conserved first and last residue. The D gene is left open where the match is weak. Part of the rows lack a size; the others show once, few, many or a class for expanded clones.

14 | TRBD1 | NA | TRBJ1-2 | TRBV18 | TGTGCCAGCTCACCACAGGACAGGGCGCATGGCTACACCTTC | CASSPQDRAHGYTF
16 | TRBD1 | NA | TRBJ2-7 | TRBV27 | TGTGCCAGCAGTTTAAGAGCCGGGACAGGCGGCTACGAGCAGTACTTC | CASSLRAGTGGYEQYF
14 | TRBD1 | NA | TRBJ2-2 | TRBV6-5 | TGTGCCAGCAAGGGGACAGGGAACACCGGGGAGCTGTTTTTT | CASKGTGNTGELFF
13 | NA | NA | TRBJ2-7 | TRBV27 | TGTGCCAGCAGTTACTCTAGGAGTCTCGAGCAGTACTTC | CASSYSRSLEQYF
15 | TRBD2 | NA | TRBJ2-1 | TRBV5-1 | TGCGCCAGCAGGGAGACGGGGGGCTCCTACAATGAGCAGTTCTTC | CASRETGGSYNEQFF
14 | NA | once | TRBJ1-1 | TRBV5-4 | TGTGCCAGCAGCTTGGGAGATGTTAACACTGAAGCTTTCTTT | CASSLGDVNTEAFF
11 | NA | NA | TRBJ1-2 | TRBV19 | TGTGCCGTGGCGGGGTTACAGGGCTACACCTTC | CAVAGLQGYTF
12 | NA | NA | TRBJ1-2 | TRBV5-4 | TGTGCCAGCAGCTCCGAGGGTGGTGGCTACACCTTC | CASSSEGGGYTF
11 | NA | many | TRBJ1-3 | TRBV29-1 | TGCAGCGTAGACTTATCAAACACCATATATTTT | CSVDLSNTIYF
13 | NA | NA | TRBJ1-1 | TRBV10-3 | TGTGCCATCAGAAGGGGACAGAACACTGAAGCTTTCTTT | CAIRRGQNTEAFF
15 | TRBD1 | NA | TRBJ1-2 | TRBV7-2 | TGTGCCAGCAGCTGGCAGGACAGGGGGCAGAATGGCTACACCTTC | CASSWQDRGQNGYTF
14 | NA | NA | TRBJ1-4 | TRBV4-2 | TGTGCCAGCAGCAGTCTGGGGGCGAGTAGAAAACTGTTTTTT | CASSSLGASRKLFF
15 | NA | once | TRBJ2-5 | TRBV5-1 | TGCGCCAGCACATTATCGCGACAAGATCAAGAGACCCAGTACTTC | CASTLSRQDQETQYF
14 | TRBD1 | NA | TRBJ1-1 | TRBV28 | TGTGCCAGCAGGGCCTGGACAGGAAGGACTGAAGCTTTCTTT | CASRAWTGRTEAFF
15 | TRBD1 | NA | TRBJ2-5 | TRBV28 | TGTGCCAGCAGCTTACCCGGGACAGGGCGAGAGACCCAGTACTTC | CASSLPGTGRETQYF
16 | NA | NA | TRBJ1-2 | TRBV28 | TGTGCCAGCAATAGCCAGGGAACCAAAGCTAACTATGGCTACACCTTC | CASNSQGTKANYGYTF
16 | TRBD1 | NA | TRBJ1-3 | TRBV4-1 | TGCGCCAGCAGCCAAGCCCAGGGGGCCTCTGGAAACACCATATATTTT | CASSQAQGASGNTIYF
14 | NA | few | TRBJ1-5 | TRBV6-5 | TGTGCCAGCATGTGGGAGAGGGGCAATCAGCCCCAGCATTTT | CASMWERGNQPQHF
14 | NA | NA | TRBJ2-7 | TRBV3-1/TRBV3-2 | TGTGCCAGCAGCCTCCGCTTAAGCTTCTACGAGCAGTACTTC | CASSLRLSFYEQYF
15 | TRBD1 | NA | TRBJ1-6 | TRBV4-1 | TGCGCCAGCAGCCGGGACAGGGGTTTCGACTCACCCCTCCACTTT | CASSRDRGFDSPLHF
12 | NA | NA | TRBJ1-2 | TRBV12-3/TRBV12-4 | TGTGCCAGCAGCCTCGCGGGCTATGGCTACACCTTC | CASSLAGYGYTF
15 | NA | NA | TRBJ2-7 | TRBV6-5 | TGTGCCAGCAGTTACTCGCAGGGGCCGACCTACGAGCAGTACTTC | CASSYSQGPTYEQYF